Described below is a single T cell receptor (beta chain) sequence and its context. This entry is derived from a study of blood T cell repertoires in COVID-19. Overall study context: Spain, Italy and the United States supplied samples that represented acute and convalescent COVID-19. T cells, B-cell-depleted T cells, or PBMCs provided the cDNA or gDNA that served as material.

Original methodology: Estimates of nucleated cell counts were drawn from the amplification of reference gene primers. Measured with immunoSEQ multiplex PCR; TCRdb has only the in-frame clones, and not every one. The DNA gave D and trimming, while V, J and clone size come from that table. The sample comprises roughly 100,000 clones, roughly 84% of which are singletons, and around a quarter rests with the top ten. This CDR3 contains 15 residues. The germline CDR1 and CDR2 sequences are SNHLY and FYNNEI. V shed 6 bases and J 2 bases; nucleotides not matched to a gene: 4. The chain employs TRBV2 and TRBJ2-2, with 9 bases matching TRBD1. The clonotype was recovered from a man aged 60 to 69 with acute or convalescent COVID-19. Sequenced material: peripheral blood. The DNA for the CDR3 is TGTGCCAGCAGGGACAGGGGAGGAAACACCGGGGAGCTGTTTTTT. Protein product: CASRDRGGNTGELFF.